The clone carrying this TCR beta chain is termed medium-sized. The treatment denotes: randomized to nivolumab then ipilimumab (arm A) or the reverse (arm B). This sample was taken from a study of sequential checkpoint blockade in melanoma. About the study: Matched biopsies came pretreatment and at week 13 for approximately 20 patients.

Sequencing used immunoSEQ multiplex PCR; TCRdb keeps in-frame clones, though not all of them. The sample shows about 13,000 clones, 25% to 35% of them seen only once. V shed 1 base, J shed 9 bases, and the junction held 9 bases outside the gene matches. Germline CDR1 and CDR2: SGHRS and YFSETQ. The CDR3 is made up of 15 amino acids. The sequence derives from a human donor with melanoma. The sequences come from tumor tissue (inferred from file names), collected from a patient given nivolumab and ipilimumab in sequence. The chain uses TRBV5-1 and TRBJ1-1; TRBD1 matches 10 bases. The DNA of the CDR3 is TGCGCCAGCAGCTTGTGGGCCGGGACAGGGGAGAAAGCTTTCTTT. Translating it yields CASSLWAGTGEKAFF.